Given below is one T cell receptor (beta chain) in context. Its antigen is not identified. Germline assignment: CDR1 MNHEY and CDR2 SVGEGT. Trimming stripped 0 bases from V and 4 bases from J, with 11 bases between. The CDR3 length is 15 residues. Every donor contributed about 10 milliliters of peripheral blood by blood draw. Through a sample-barcoded 5' primer and a J-beta primer mix, a second PCR was run for about 6 to 12 cycles. All cDNA molecules were each tagged by a template-switch adaptor with 12 random nucleotides. TCRdb re-derived calls from the 5' RACE reads in MiXCR, one entry per CDR3 protein. The table records about 800,000 distinct CDR3 sequences, roughly 64% of them present only once. This sample is part of a study of blood T cells in healthy people across ages. Study observations and caveats: Getting older went along with TCR beta diversity per million T cells dropping roughly linearly. Strongly correlated with naive T cell percentage was TCR beta diversity.

This sequence joins TRBV6-2 or TRBV6-3 and TRBJ2-3; D remains unclear. The sequence was collected from a man aged 30 to 39 in good health. The source material was blood. CDR3 DNA sequence: TGTGCCAGCAGTTACTCGGATCTTGCGTCAGATACGCAGTATTTT. This translates into CASSYSDLASDTQYF.